The source of this T cell receptor (beta chain) is a study of early T cells in non-severe SARS-CoV-2 infection. Across the whole study: Bulk RNA isolated from unsorted whole blood underwent sequencing; chains were not paired. Study-wide findings and caveats: Lookups in VDJdb leaned toward anti-spike CD8 responses and missed private and CD4 specificities.

The sample holds many counts of this clonotype. The antigen is unknown. MiXCR was run by TCRdb on the 5' RACE reads, yielding one entry per CDR3 protein. The data hold under 40,000 distinct CDR3 sequences, with 5.8% observed a single time. Between the trimmed V and J ends, which lost 0 bases and 5 bases, there was a span of 9 bases. The germline gives CDR1 SGHRS, CDR2 YFSETQ. The CDR3 totals 14 residues. The origin of this receptor is an adult who was a healthcare worker with PCR-confirmed SARS-CoV-2 infection or an uninfected control (not recorded which). Sample: whole blood. The chain joins TRBV5-1 to TRBJ2-1; D call uncertain. CDR3 region: CASSLGESNNEQFF. As DNA, the CDR3 is TGCGCCAGCAGCTTGGGAGAGAGTAACAATGAGCAGTTCTTC.